A selection of T cell receptor beta chains follows, all from one sample in a study of technical replicates of blood from a few donors. The assay was immunoSEQ multiplex PCR, and TCRdb's table has in-frame clones only and misses some. The sample contains 80,000 to 95,000 clones, about 96% of which appear only once. Sequencing used T cells isolated from PBMCs. These TCRs come from a human donor in good health. Each CDR3 is given with its conserved first and last residue. D genes are given only for firm matches.

TRBV29-1	NA	TRBJ1-2	TGCAGCGTTGAAGTTCGCCCTAGCGCAGCGAACTATGGCTACACCTTC	CSVEVRPSAANYGYTF
TRBV4-1	NA	TRBJ2-2	TGCGCCAGCAGCCAATCTGGCCGGGAGCTGTTTTTT	CASSQSGRELFF
TRBV15	TRBD2	TRBJ2-3	TGTGCCACTGGGACTAGCGGGGGAGGGGATACGCAGTATTTT	CATGTSGGGDTQYF
TRBV2	NA	TRBJ1-4	TGTGCCAGCTCCCAGGGTTTTGAAAAACTGTTTTTT	CASSQGFEKLFF
TRBV4-1	NA	TRBJ2-5	TGCGCCAGCAGCCAAAGTGGCGGGGAGACCCAGTACTTC	CASSQSGGETQYF
TRBV27	NA	TRBJ1-2	TGTGCCAGCAGTGCGCCTCCCCACAGCTCCAACTATGGCTACACCTTC	CASSAPPHSSNYGYTF
TRBV9	TRBD1	TRBJ1-4	TGTGCCAGCAGCCCCGTGGGGACAGGGCCAAATGAAAAACTGTTTTTT	CASSPVGTGPNEKLFF
TRBV29-1	TRBD2	TRBJ2-5	TGCAGCGTTGAAGATCGTGGACTAGCGGGAGGAGAGACCCAGTACTTC	CSVEDRGLAGGETQYF
TRBV10-3	TRBD1	TRBJ1-6	TGTGCCATCAGCCAGGGGGAGAATTCACCCCTCCACTTT	CAISQGENSPLHF
TRBV2	NA	TRBJ2-7	TGTGCCAGCAGTGAAATAAGATGGACAGTGGACGAGCAGTACTTC	CASSEIRWTVDEQYF
TRBV27	NA	TRBJ2-7	TGTGCCAGCCCTTACCCGGGACATACGCCGAACGAGCAGTACTTC	CASPYPGHTPNEQYF
TRBV6-6	TRBD2	TRBJ2-1	TGTGCCAGCATCCCCAGACTAGCGGGAGGCGTCGAGCAGTTCTTC	CASIPRLAGGVEQFF
TRBV11-3	NA	TRBJ1-1	TGTGCCAGCCGGAGGGGGAACACTGAAGCTTTCTTT	CASRRGNTEAFF
TRBV28	TRBD1	TRBJ1-1	TGTGCCAGCAGGGGACAGACTAACACTGAAGCTTTCTTT	CASRGQTNTEAFF
TRBV7-3	NA	TRBJ2-2	TGTGCCAGCAGCTTGACTAGAAACACCGGGGAGCTGTTTTTT	CASSLTRNTGELFF
TRBV27	NA	TRBJ1-1	TGTGCCAGCAGTTTATCTCAGGGCTGGACTGAAGCTTTCTTT	CASSLSQGWTEAFF
TRBV7-2	TRBD1	TRBJ2-7	TGTGCCAGCAGCTCCGCCGGGACAGGGGACTACGAGCAGTACTTC	CASSSAGTGDYEQYF
TRBV5-5	NA	TRBJ1-3	TGTGCCAGCAGCTTAATTCAGACAGTCAGCTCTGGAAACACCATATATTTT	CASSLIQTVSSGNTIYF
TRBV28	NA	TRBJ2-7	TGTGCCAGCAGTTCCCCATGGGGGGAGGTCTCGAGGTACGAGCAGTACTTC	CASSSPWGEVSRYEQYF
TRBV7-6	NA	TRBJ2-5	TGTGCCAGCAGCTTAAAGACATACCAAGAGACCCAGTACTTC	CASSLKTYQETQYF
TRBV4-1	TRBD2	TRBJ2-5	TGCGCCAGCAGCCGGAGCGGGAGGGAGCGGGAGACCCAGTACTTC	CASSRSGRERETQYF
TRBV19	TRBD2	TRBJ2-7	TGTGCCACGGGGGGGGATCCCTACGAGCAGTACTTC	CATGGDPYEQYF
TRBV6-5	NA	TRBJ1-2	TGTGCCAGCAGTTACTCGAGGGGGGGAGGCTACACCTTC	CASSYSRGGGYTF
TRBV9	TRBD1	TRBJ2-1	TGTGCCAAGATACAGGGACAGGGGGACAGTGGGGCCTACAATGAGCAGTTCTTC	CAKIQGQGDSGAYNEQFF
TRBV18	NA	TRBJ2-7	TGTGCCAGCTCACCACCTGCTTCTTCGGGCGAGCAGTACTTC	CASSPPASSGEQYF
TRBV6-1	TRBD1	TRBJ1-2	TGTGCCAGCAGTGAAGGCCTTCAGGGGGCTGGCTATGGCTACACCTTC	CASSEGLQGAGYGYTF
TRBV2	TRBD2	TRBJ2-3	TGTGCCAGCAGTGAGAAGTATAGCGGGATGGGGGATACGCAGTATTTT	CASSEKYSGMGDTQYF
TRBV10-1	NA	TRBJ2-1	TGCGCCAGCAGTGAGTCTCTATTAGACAAGCAGTTCTTC	CASSESLLDKQFF
TRBV19	NA	TRBJ2-7	TGTGCCAGTAGTATCGGGACTCACGAGCAGTACTTC	CASSIGTHEQYF
TRBV2	TRBD1	TRBJ2-1	TGTGCCAGCAGTGTAGACAGGGAACTCTATGAGCAGTTCTTC	CASSVDRELYEQFF
TRBV30	TRBD1	TRBJ1-2	TGTGCCTGGAGTCGGACAGGCGGCTACACCTTC	CAWSRTGGYTF
TRBV18	NA	TRBJ1-1	TGTGCCAGCTCACCGCGTGGCAGGGACACTGAAGCTTTCTTT	CASSPRGRDTEAFF